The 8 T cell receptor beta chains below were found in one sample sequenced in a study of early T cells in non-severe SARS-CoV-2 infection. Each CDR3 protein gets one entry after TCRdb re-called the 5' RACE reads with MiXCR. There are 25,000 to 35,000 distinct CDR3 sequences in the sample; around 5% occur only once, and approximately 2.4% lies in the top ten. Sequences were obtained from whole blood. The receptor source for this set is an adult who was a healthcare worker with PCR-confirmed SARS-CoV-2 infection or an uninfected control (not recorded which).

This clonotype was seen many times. In nucleotides, the CDR3 is TGTGCCAGCAGCCAAGAGGGTAGCGAGCAGTACTTC. This codes for CASSQEGSEQYF. The chain has TRBV3-1 and TRBJ2-7; D ambiguous. The V gene lost 0 bases and the J gene lost 6 bases, with 6 bases spanning the gap. This CDR3 region has 12 residues. Germline V CDR1 and CDR2: LGHDT, YNNKEL (reference sequence).

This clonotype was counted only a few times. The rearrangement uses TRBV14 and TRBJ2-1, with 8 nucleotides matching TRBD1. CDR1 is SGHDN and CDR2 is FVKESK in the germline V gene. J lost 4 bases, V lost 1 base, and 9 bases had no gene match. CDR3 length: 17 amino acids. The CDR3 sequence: CASSQGATGGIYNEQFF. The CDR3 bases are TGTGCCAGCAGCCAAGGGGCCACAGGGGGGATTTACAATGAGCAGTTCTTC.

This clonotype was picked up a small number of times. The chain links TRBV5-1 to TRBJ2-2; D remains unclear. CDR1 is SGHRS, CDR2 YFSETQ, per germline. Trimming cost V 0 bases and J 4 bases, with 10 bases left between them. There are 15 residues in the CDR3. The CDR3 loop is CASSLAGPSTGELFF. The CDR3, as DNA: TGCGCCAGCAGCTTGGCAGGTCCTTCCACCGGGGAGCTGTTTTTT.

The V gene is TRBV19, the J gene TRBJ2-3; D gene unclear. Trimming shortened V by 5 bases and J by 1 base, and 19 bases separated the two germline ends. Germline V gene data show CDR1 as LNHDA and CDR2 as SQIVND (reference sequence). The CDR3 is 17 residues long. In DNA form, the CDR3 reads TGTGCCAGTAGTGCCTTCGATTTCCAGGCCCGCACAGATACGCAGTATTTT. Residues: CASSAFDFQARTDTQYF.

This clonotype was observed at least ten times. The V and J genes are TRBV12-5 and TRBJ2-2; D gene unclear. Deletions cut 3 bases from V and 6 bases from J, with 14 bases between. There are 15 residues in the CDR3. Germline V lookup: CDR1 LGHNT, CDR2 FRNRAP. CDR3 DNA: TGTGCTAGTGGTTTCCCCCAGGTCCAGCCCGGGGAGCTGTTTTTT. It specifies CASGFPQVQPGELFF.

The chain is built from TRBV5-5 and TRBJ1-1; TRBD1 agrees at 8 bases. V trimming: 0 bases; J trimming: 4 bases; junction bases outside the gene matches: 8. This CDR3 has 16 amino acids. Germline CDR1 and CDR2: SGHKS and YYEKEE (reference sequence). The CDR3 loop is CASSLVGQGAGTEAFF. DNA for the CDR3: TGTGCCAGCAGCTTGGTGGGGCAGGGGGCAGGCACTGAAGCTTTCTTT.

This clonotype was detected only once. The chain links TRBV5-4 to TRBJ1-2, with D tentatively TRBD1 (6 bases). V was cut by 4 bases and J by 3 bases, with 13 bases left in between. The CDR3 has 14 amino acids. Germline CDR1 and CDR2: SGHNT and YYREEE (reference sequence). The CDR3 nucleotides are TGTGCCAGCAGCCAGAATAACAGGGACTATGGCTACACCTTC. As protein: CASSQNNRDYGYTF.

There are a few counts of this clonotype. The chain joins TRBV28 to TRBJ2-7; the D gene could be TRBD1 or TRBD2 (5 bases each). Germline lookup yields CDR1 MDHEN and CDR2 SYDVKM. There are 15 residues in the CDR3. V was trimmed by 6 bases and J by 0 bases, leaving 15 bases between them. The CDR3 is CASSTGTYSSYEQYF. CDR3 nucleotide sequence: TGTGCCAGCAGCACCGGGACCTACAGCTCCTACGAGCAGTACTTC. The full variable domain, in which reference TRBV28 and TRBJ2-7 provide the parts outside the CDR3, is DVKVTQSSRYLVKRTGEKVFLECVQDMDHENMFWYRQDPGLGLRLIYFSYDVKMKEKGDIPEGYSVSREKKERFSLILESASTNQTSMYLCASSTGTYSSYEQYFGPGTRLTVT.